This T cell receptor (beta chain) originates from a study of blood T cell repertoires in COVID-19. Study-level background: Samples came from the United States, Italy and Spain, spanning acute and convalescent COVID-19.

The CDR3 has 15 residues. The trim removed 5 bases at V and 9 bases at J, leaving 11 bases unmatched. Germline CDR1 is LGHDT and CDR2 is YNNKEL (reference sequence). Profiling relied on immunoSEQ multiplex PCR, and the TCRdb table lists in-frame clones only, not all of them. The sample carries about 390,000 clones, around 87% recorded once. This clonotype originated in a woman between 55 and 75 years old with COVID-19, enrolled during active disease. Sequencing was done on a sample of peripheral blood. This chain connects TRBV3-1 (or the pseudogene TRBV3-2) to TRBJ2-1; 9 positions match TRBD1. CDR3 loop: CASSYLGQGTGEQFF. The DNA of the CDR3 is TGTGCCAGCAGCTACCTTGGACAGGGGACGGGTGAGCAGTTCTTC.